This T cell receptor (beta chain) was sequenced for a study of shared T cell receptors in the human thymus. The V gene's germline CDR1 is MGHDK and CDR2 SYGVNS. Unmatched junction bases numbered 6, after V lost 4 bases and J lost 8 bases. CDR3 length equals 15 residues. Measured with immunoSEQ multiplex PCR; TCRdb has only the in-frame clones, and not every one. This table has hundreds of thousands of clones, 85% to 90% appearing once. This sample was shared with a second study, whose subject was human thymus T cells. That investigation notes: Resections from corrective heart surgery provided thymus tissue. Highly overlapping thymic repertoires in unrelated individuals were reported by related research.

This chain links TRBV25-1 with TRBJ2-1; TRBD2 matches 12 bases. The sequence was obtained from a boy in the first two years of life with a congenital heart defect. Sequencing input: thymocytes. The CDR3 bases are TGTGCCAGCAGTGGGTGGCTAGCGGGAGGGCATGAGCAGTTCTTC. Protein: CASSGWLAGGHEQFF.